One sample yielded the 16 T cell receptor beta chains listed below, sequenced in a study of CD8 T cells in Susac syndrome. Random hexamers served to reverse transcribe roughly 0.5 to 1 ug RNA. TCRdb independently ran MiXCR on the immunoSEQ multiplex PCR reads; one entry per CDR3 protein. The table lists some 76,000 distinct CDR3 sequences, about 91% of them singletons. The sample taken for sequencing was CD8+ T cells from PBMCs. The source of these receptors is a human donor with multiple sclerosis.

The gene calls are TRBV27 and TRBJ1-5; D gene uncertain. The CDR3 runs 17 residues. Per the germline V gene, CDR1 is MNHEY and CDR2 is SMNVEV (reference sequence). The germline V and J ends were trimmed by 2 bases and 0 bases, with 14 bases remaining between them. The CDR3 here is CASSLTPDPYSNQPQHF. DNA for the CDR3: TGTGCCAGCAGTTTAACACCGGACCCTTATAGCAATCAGCCCCAGCATTTT.

The rearrangement joins TRBV7-8 to TRBJ1-1; weak D call: TRBD1 (5 bases). The CDR3 loop spans 13 amino acids. Per germline, CDR1 SGHVS and CDR2 FQNEAQ. The V gene lost 1 base and the J gene lost 10 bases, with 13 bases spanning the gap. The CDR3 is CASSLEVQGIAFF. The CDR3 DNA reads TGTGCCAGCAGCTTAGAAGTGCAGGGCATAGCTTTCTTT. Filled out from reference TRBV7-8 and TRBJ1-1, the complete variable domain reads GAGVSQSPRYKVAKRGQDVALRCDPISGHVSLFWYQQALGQGPEFLTYFQNEAQLDKSGLPSDRFFAERPEGSVSTLKIQRTQQEDSAVYLCASSLEVQGIAFFGQGTRLTVV.

The rearrangement uses TRBV7-9 and TRBJ2-7; a weak D match, TRBD1 (5 bases). CDR1 and CDR2 from the germline V gene are SEHNR and FQNEAQ (reference sequence). This CDR3 contains 13 residues. Trimming removed 4 bases from V and 1 base from J, with 8 bases in between. CDR3 amino acids: CASSSGFSYEQYF. The CDR3 region has the DNA TGTGCCAGCAGCTCAGGGTTTTCCTACGAGCAGTACTTC.

This chain links TRBV2 with TRBJ2-5; D is perhaps TRBD2 (5 bases). The germline gives CDR1 SNHLY, CDR2 FYNNEI. V gave up 0 bases and J gave up 7 bases, with 12 bases separating them. The CDR3 contains 14 residues. CDR3 amino acids: CASSEAGAPGTQYF. Written as DNA, the CDR3 is TGTGCCAGCAGTGAAGCGGGAGCCCCGGGGACCCAGTACTTC.

CDR3 DNA sequence: TGTGCCAGCAGTCCATCGCAGGCGGGGTATAGGAATGAGCAGTTCTTC. Translating gives CASSPSQAGYRNEQFF. J is TRBJ2-1 and V is TRBV12-3 or TRBV12-4; tentative D call: TRBD2 (6 bases). The length of the CDR3 is 16 residues. Deletions cut 5 bases from V and 7 bases from J, with 21 bases between.

The chain is built from TRBV5-6 and TRBJ2-7; 10 bases agree with TRBD2. Per the germline V gene, CDR1 is SGHDT and CDR2 is YYEEEE. V gave up 2 bases and J gave up 3 bases; unmatched junction bases: 5. CDR3 length equals 15 residues. This CDR3 is CASSLSSGSRYEQYF. The CDR3 DNA sequence: TGTGCCAGCAGCTTATCTAGCGGGAGTCGCTACGAGCAGTACTTC.

V and J are TRBV27 and TRBJ1-1, with no clear D. This CDR3 region has 13 residues. The V and J ends lost 2 bases and 1 base respectively, with 5 bases between them. In germline, CDR1 is MNHEY, CDR2 SMNVEV (reference sequence). The CDR3 DNA follows: TGTGCCAGCAGTTTAGGGTGGAACACTGAAGCTTTCTTT. Protein product: CASSLGWNTEAFF.

The chain combines TRBV9 with TRBJ2-7, with D perhaps matching TRBD1 or TRBD2 (5 bases each). Germline CDR1 SGDLS, CDR2 YYNGEE. This CDR3 is 13 amino acids long. V lost 4 bases and J lost 4, with 12 bases in between. CDR3 sequence reads: CASSPHEGYEQYF. As DNA, the CDR3 is TGTGCCAGCAGCCCCCATGAGGGGTACGAGCAGTACTTC.

The chain employs TRBV5-4 and TRBJ2-1; perhaps TRBD2 as D (6 bases). Per germline, CDR1 SGHNT and CDR2 YYREEE (reference sequence). The CDR3 spans 13 residues. The V end was cut by 2 bases, the J end by 12 bases, with 15 bases between. For the CDR3, the DNA is TGTGCCAGCAGCTTTACCGGGGGAGAGGGGCAGTTCTTC. This sequence encodes CASSFTGGEGQFF.

V usage is TRBV5-6 and J usage is TRBJ1-1; D ambiguous. Trimming left V 5 bases short and J 10 bases short, with 15 bases between. This CDR3 comprises 12 residues. Germline loops: CDR1 SGHDT, CDR2 YYEEEE. The DNA for the CDR3 is TGTGCCAGCAGTTCCGGGCCGGGGAGAGCTTTCTTT. Its translation is CASSSGPGRAFF.

This chain links TRBV20-1 with TRBJ2-1; no definite D call. The CDR3 runs to 14 residues. V was shortened by 6 bases and J by 4 bases, with 16 bases between the two germline ends. Per germline, CDR1 DFQATT and CDR2 SNEGSKA (reference sequence). CDR3 in amino acids: CSATPGRAYNEQFF. CDR3 in DNA: TGCAGTGCAACCCCGGGCCGAGCTTACAATGAGCAGTTCTTC.

The CDR3 nucleotides read TGTGCCAGCAGTCTCGGAGGGGGACAGGGAGTCTACGAGCAGTACTTC. Translating it yields CASSLGGGQGVYEQYF. V gene TRBV6-1 combines with J gene TRBJ2-7; 9 bases line up with TRBD1. CDR1 and CDR2 from the germline V gene are MNHNS and SASEGT. V shed 5 bases and J 3 bases; nucleotides not matched to a gene: 11. The CDR3 has 16 amino acids.

V is TRBV5-6 and J is TRBJ2-3; D is uncertain. Trimming pared 4 bases from V and 5 bases from J, leaving 8 bases between. CDR1 and CDR2 from the germline V gene are SGHDT and YYEEEE. The length of the CDR3 is 12 residues. This CDR3 reads CASSDIIDTQYF. In DNA, the CDR3 is TGTGCCAGCAGCGACATTATAGATACGCAGTATTTT.

This clonotype was seen only once. V and J are TRBV3-1 and TRBJ2-1; a weak D match, TRBD2 (6 bases). The V gene lost 0 bases and the J gene lost 10 bases, with 10 bases spanning the gap. The CDR3 sequence is 13 residues long. Germline V gives CDR1 LGHDT, CDR2 YNNKEL (reference sequence). The chain's CDR3 is CASSQDGTFEQFF. The DNA for the CDR3 is TGTGCCAGCAGCCAAGATGGGACTTTCGAGCAGTTCTTC.

This chain joins TRBV4-3 and TRBJ2-1; 8 positions agree with TRBD2. V lost 0 bases, J lost 7 bases, and 8 bases stayed unmatched. The CDR3 is 16 residues long. From germline, CDR1 is LGHNA and CDR2 YSLEER. The DNA of the CDR3 is TGCGCCAGCAGCCAAGATCGAGCGGGAGTAGGGAATGAGCAGTTCTTC. As protein: CASSQDRAGVGNEQFF.

This clonotype was seen more than once but under ten times. The V gene is TRBV13, the J gene TRBJ2-7; D possibly corresponds to TRBD1 (6 bases). CDR3 size: 13 residues. V was clipped by 1 base and J by 5 bases, with 9 bases between them. Germline V gene data show CDR1 as PRHDT and CDR2 as FYEKMQ (reference sequence). CDR3 region: CASSLDTGNEQYF. The CDR3 bases are TGTGCCAGCAGCTTAGATACAGGGAACGAGCAGTACTTC. Using reference TRBV13 and TRBJ2-7 for the parts outside the CDR3, the full variable domain is AAGVIQSPRHLIKEKRETATLKCYPIPRHDTVYWYQQGPGQDPQFLISFYEKMQSDKGSIPDRFSAQQFSDYHSELNMSSLELGDSALYFCASSLDTGNEQYFGPGTRLTVT.